Given below is one T cell receptor (beta chain) in context. The target antigen is unknown. Positively selected for CCR7, the CD45RO-negative cells used as naive CD8 cells excluded terminally differentiated effector memory CD45RA+ cells. The sample belongs to a study of shared clonotypes between healthy human individuals. Study conclusions and caveats: A reduction in generation probabilities was seen for non-shared clonotypes relative to those shared by all four donors. The diversity represented, both genetic and in exposure history, was limited by few donors. Sampling was confined to blood; repertoires within tissues likely differ.

Trimming took off 0 bases at V and 2 bases at J, with 5 bases between the two ends. The CDR3 runs 13 residues. Germline CDR1 reads SGHAT; CDR2 reads FQNNGV. Produced via immunoSEQ multiplex PCR; TCRdb's table is partial and in-frame only. The repertoire has about 2 million clones, 85% to 95% of them found once; the top ten carry roughly 1%. This chain uses TRBV11-2 with TRBJ2-7; no clear D. The sequence came from a young man in good health. The sequenced sample was naive CD8+ T cells sorted from blood. The CDR3 DNA follows: TGTGCCAGCAGCTTAGATATCGCCTACGAGCAGTACTTC. Protein sequence: CASSLDIAYEQYF. Full variable domain (remainder filled in from reference TRBV11-2 and TRBJ2-7): EAGVAQSPRYKIIEKRQSVAFWCNPISGHATLYWYQQILGQGPKLLIQFQNNGVVDDSQLPKDRFSAERLKGVDSTLKIQPAKLEDSAVYLCASSLDIAYEQYFGPGTRLTVT.